These 8 T cell receptor beta chains came from one sample sequenced in a study of T cells in Graves' hyperthyroidism and ophthalmopathy. Amplification yielded TCR beta CDR3 regions, with RNA transcripts as the source. The HTBI primer set served for first-round RT-PCR of the TCR CDR3. TCRdb independently ran MiXCR on the multiplex PCR reads; one entry per CDR3 protein. The sample holds around 700,000 distinct CDR3 sequences, around 20% seen once. Input material: blood. The receptor source for this set is a woman aged 45-65 years with Graves' hyperthyroidism that later progressed to Graves' ophthalmopathy.

The V and J genes are TRBV28 and TRBJ2-1; TRBD2 matches at 7 bases. The J segment lost 5 bases and the V segment lost 8 bases, leaving 12 bases of the junction unmatched. CDR1 and CDR2 (germline): MDHEN, SYDVKM. This CDR3 has 15 amino acids. The CDR3 sequence is CASLRGSGANNEQFF. The CDR3 DNA follows: TGTGCCAGCCTCCGGGGGAGCGGGGCCAACAATGAGCAGTTCTTC.

V is TRBV29-1 and J is TRBJ2-5; D remains ambiguous. Deletions cut 3 bases from V and 2 bases from J, with 13 bases between. Germline values: CDR1 SQVTM, CDR2 ANQGSEA. The CDR3 covers 14 residues. Here the CDR3 DNA reads TGCAGCGTTGAGGCAAGTTTAAGACAAGAGACCCAGTACTTC. Amino acid sequence: CSVEASLRQETQYF. Combining the CDR3 with reference TRBV29-1 and TRBJ2-5 gives the whole variable domain SAVISQKPSRDICQRGTSLTIQCQVDSQVTMMFWYRQQPGQSLTLIATANQGSEATYESGFVIDKFPISRPNLTFSTLTVSNMSPEDSSIYLCSVEASLRQETQYFGPGTRLLVL.

This clonotype has a count of ten or more. This chain joins TRBV2 and TRBJ2-3, with 8 positions matching TRBD2. The CDR3 runs 16 residues. The junction had 7 bases not matched to a gene; V was cut back by 3 bases and J by 2 bases. CDR1 is SNHLY, CDR2 FYNNEI, per germline. CDR3 sequence: CASSDQAGGFTDTQYF. CDR3 DNA sequence: TGTGCCAGCAGTGATCAGGCGGGGGGCTTCACAGATACGCAGTATTTT.

V gene TRBV6-1 combines with J gene TRBJ1-1; D is unclear. V lost 10 bases, J lost 4 bases, and 16 bases lay in between. The CDR3 runs 13 residues. Germline V gene lookup returns CDR1 MNHNS and CDR2 SASEGT. CDR3 loop: CATQASGGTEAFF. CDR3 nucleotide sequence: TGTGCCACGCAGGCAAGCGGAGGCACTGAAGCTTTCTTT.

This clonotype was counted a few times. The rearrangement links TRBV29-1 to TRBJ2-1, with 10 bases identical to TRBD2. Germline CDR1 reads SQVTM; CDR2 reads ANQGSEA. The CDR3 is 14 residues long. The V gene end was trimmed by 4 bases and the J gene end by 6 bases; junction bases not matched to a gene: 6. The CDR3 loop is CSVVGTSGTNEQFF. In DNA form, the CDR3 reads TGCAGCGTTGTCGGCACTAGCGGGACCAATGAGCAGTTCTTC.

This chain connects TRBV19 to TRBJ1-1; a possible D gene is TRBD1 (5 bases). Trimming removed 3 bases at V and 3 bases at J, with 17 bases between. The CDR3 contains 16 residues. Per germline, CDR1 LNHDA and CDR2 SQIVND (reference sequence). CDR3 in amino acids: CASSMRQGAPDTEAFF. The CDR3 region has the DNA TGTGCCAGTAGTATGAGGCAGGGCGCACCTGACACTGAAGCTTTCTTT.

In its sample, this clonotype was seen many times. The V and J genes are TRBV12-3 or TRBV12-4 and TRBJ1-2; maybe TRBD1 (5 bases). CDR3 size: 14 residues. Deletions cut 0 bases from V and 6 bases from J, with 11 bases between. In nucleotides, the CDR3 is TGTGCCAGCAGTTTAGCGGGACTGCAGAATGGCTACACCTTC. As protein: CASSLAGLQNGYTF.

V usage is TRBV18 and J usage is TRBJ2-7, with 8 bases identical to TRBD1. The CDR3 has 14 residues. In germline, CDR1 is KGHSH, CDR2 LQKENI. Trimming at V came to 5 bases and at J to 7 bases, leaving 10 bases not matched to a gene. The CDR3 is CASSTTQGAGEQYF. DNA of the CDR3: TGTGCCAGCTCAACTACTCAGGGGGCTGGAGAGCAGTACTTC.